The 13 T cell receptor beta chains given below trace back to one sample, sequenced in a study of blood T cell repertoires in COVID-19. Profiled with immunoSEQ multiplex PCR; TCRdb holds only in-frame clones, not every one. Among about 400,000 clones, approximately 85% were seen once, and the ten largest hold 2% to 2.5%. Input material: PBMCs or T cells enriched from blood (not recorded which). These receptors originate from a woman between 40 and 50 years old with acute COVID-19.

This rearrangement joins TRBV30 to TRBJ1-1; no clear D gene. The CDR3 is made up of 13 amino acids. Germline CDR1 and CDR2: GTSNPN and SVGIG (reference sequence). V shed 0 bases and J shed 1 base, with 6 bases lying between them. In DNA, the CDR3 is TGTGCCTGGAGTGTAAATCGGAACACTGAAGCTTTCTTT. It yields the protein CAWSVNRNTEAFF.

This rearrangement joins TRBV5-4 to TRBJ2-3, with D perhaps matching TRBD1 (8 bases). V lost 9 bases and J lost 5, with 16 bases in between. Per germline, CDR1 SGHNT and CDR2 YYREEE (reference sequence). The CDR3 consists of 13 residues. In DNA, the CDR3 is TGTGCCACCGGACAGGGAGGGATAGATACGCAGTATTTT. It yields the protein CATGQGGIDTQYF.

As for this clone: The same CDR3 can be traced to other DNA sequences in this sample. The V call is TRBV6-5, the J call TRBJ1-1; possible D gene TRBD1, 6 bases. Germline V CDR1 and CDR2: MNHEY, SVGAGI. The V end was cut by 3 bases, the J end by 5 bases, with 10 bases between. This CDR3 comprises 13 residues. CDR3 sequence reads: CASSYPQGTEAFF. Here the CDR3 DNA reads TGTGCCAGCAGTTATCCTCAGGGGACTGAAGCTTTCTTT.

The V and J genes are TRBV10-3 and TRBJ1-3; TRBD1 is a possible D gene (5 bases). There are 14 residues in the CDR3. CDR1 is ENHRY and CDR2 is SYGVKD in the germline V gene. The V end was cut by 4 bases, the J end by 4 bases, with 11 bases between. CDR3 protein: CAISATDTGNTIYF. CDR3 nucleotides: TGTGCCATCAGTGCGACAGATACAGGAAACACCATATATTTT.

This clone was picked up one time. V is TRBV10-2 and J is TRBJ2-3; 9 bases match TRBD1. The CDR3 spans 15 residues. Looked up from germline, CDR1 is WSHSY and CDR2 is SAAADI. With 6 bases clipped from V and 7 bases from J, the junction kept 11 bases outside the gene matches. Written as DNA, the CDR3 is TGCGCCAGCAGAACAGGGGGCGATTTAATACATACGCAGTATTTT. Its protein product is CASRTGGDLIHTQYF.

This clone showed up just once. The V and J genes are TRBV6-5 and TRBJ1-1; TRBD1 matches at 8 bases. The V gene end was trimmed by 5 bases and the J gene end by 5 bases; junction bases not matched to a gene: 1. The CDR3 consists of 12 residues. Germline loops: CDR1 MNHEY, CDR2 SVGAGI. This chain's CDR3 is CASSHRGTEAFF. The CDR3 bases are TGTGCCAGCAGTCACAGGGGGACTGAAGCTTTCTTT.

The J gene is TRBJ2-2, the V gene TRBV5-1, with D maybe TRBD1 (6 bases). This CDR3 comprises 13 residues. Germline-derived CDR1 and CDR2 are SGHRS and YFSETQ. Deletions cut 6 bases from V and 6 bases from J, with 12 bases between. The CDR3, as DNA: TGCGCCAGCACCGCCGACAGGCCCGGGGAGCTGTTTTTT. It codes for CASTADRPGELFF.

The genes are TRBV10-2 and TRBJ1-3; D may be TRBD1 (5 bases). CDR1 and CDR2 from the germline V gene are WSHSY and SAAADI. The V end lost 5 bases, the J end lost 2 bases, and 13 bases lay between the germline ends. This CDR3 is built from 15 residues. This CDR3 reads CASSSGRAAGNTIYF. CDR3 nucleotides: TGCGCCAGCAGTTCTGGCAGGGCGGCTGGAAACACCATATATTTT.

V is TRBV30 and J is TRBJ2-7, with TRBD1 identical over 9 bases. V lost 0 bases, J lost 3 bases, and 6 bases stayed unmatched. The V gene's germline CDR1 is GTSNPN and CDR2 SVGIG (reference sequence). The CDR3 runs to 15 residues. CDR3 sequence reads: CAWSVPTGGIYEQYF. The CDR3 DNA reads as TGTGCCTGGAGTGTTCCTACAGGGGGCATCTACGAGCAGTACTTC. The entire variable domain, with the rest obtained from reference TRBV30 and TRBJ2-7, is as follows: SQTIHQWPATLVQPVGSPLSLECTVEGTSNPNLYWYRQAAGRGLQLLFYSVGIGQISSEVPQNLSASRPQDRQFILSSKKLLLSDSGFYLCAWSVPTGGIYEQYFGPGTRLTVT.

V gene TRBV27 combines with J gene TRBJ2-7; 9 bases map to TRBD2. CDR1 and CDR2 from the germline V gene are MNHEY and SMNVEV (reference sequence). The CDR3 spans 16 residues. V was clipped by 4 bases and J by 0 bases; unmatched bases: 7. This CDR3 reads CASSSTRGGHSYEQYF. In DNA form, the CDR3 reads TGTGCCAGCAGTTCAACGCGGGGGGGACACTCCTACGAGCAGTACTTC.

The sample holds one count of this clone. The V gene is TRBV5-5, the J gene TRBJ2-3, with TRBD1 matching over 11 bases. This CDR3 contains 16 residues. After removal of 4 bases from V and 4 bases from J, the junction contained 8 bases not matched to a gene. CDR1 and CDR2 (germline): SGHKS, YYEKEE (reference sequence). CDR3 DNA: TGTGCCAGCAGCCTTCGGACAGGGGGCAAGGCAGATACGCAGTATTTT. It encodes CASSLRTGGKADTQYF.

The chain links TRBV11-2 to TRBJ1-6, with 9 nucleotides matching TRBD1. The germline CDR1 and CDR2 sequences are SGHAT and FQNNGV. Trimming removed 2 bases from V and 9 bases from J; junction bases left unmatched: 8. The CDR3 contains 16 residues. The chain's CDR3 is CASSLTAGTGSSPLHF. Here the CDR3 DNA reads TGTGCCAGCAGCTTAACGGCCGGGACAGGGTCTTCACCCCTCCACTTT. The whole variable domain, remainder taken from reference TRBV11-2 and TRBJ1-6, is EAGVAQSPRYKIIEKRQSVAFWCNPISGHATLYWYQQILGQGPKLLIQFQNNGVVDDSQLPKDRFSAERLKGVDSTLKIQPAKLEDSAVYLCASSLTAGTGSSPLHFGNGTRLTVT.

The chain is built from TRBV27 and TRBJ2-7, with a possible D match to TRBD1 (5 bases). CDR3 length equals 14 residues. Germline V CDR1 and CDR2: MNHEY, SMNVEV (reference sequence). With 3 bases removed from V and 4 bases from J, the gap between germline ends came to 13 bases. The DNA of the CDR3 is TGTGCCAGCAGTTTGTCTTTCAGGGCATACGAGCAGTACTTC. Translated, it gives CASSLSFRAYEQYF.